This T cell receptor beta chain was identified during a study of shared clonotypes between healthy human individuals. For the study at large: A couple of female and three male donors aged 18 to 49 were enrolled. General study findings and limits: A handful of donors shared approximately 5% of their naive CD4 clonotypes.

The CDR3 covers 16 residues. CDR1 SGHRS and CDR2 YFSETQ come from the germline V gene. The germline V and J ends were trimmed by 4 bases and 1 base, with 15 bases remaining between them. The test was conducted at deep level. Replicate sorted-subset PCRs were loaded with around 0.2 ug DNA, about 30,000 T cell genomes. Assay used: immunoSEQ multiplex PCR; TCRdb lists only in-frame clones, some missing. The sample records roughly 650,000 clones, almost 97% being singletons. Note on this clone: The antigen is undetermined.

The source is a woman aged 25 to 39 in good health. This chain links TRBV5-1 with TRBJ2-1, with D possibly matching TRBD1 (5 bases). The sequenced material came from naive CD4+ T cells sorted from blood. Subset of the sample: CD45RA+ positively selected. Here the CDR3 DNA reads TGCGCCAGCAGCCTGAATGCAGGGCTTTCCTACAATGAGCAGTTCTTC. Translation gives CASSLNAGLSYNEQFF. The full variable domain, rest sourced from reference TRBV5-1 and TRBJ2-1, is KAGVTQTPRYLIKTRGQQVTLSCSPISGHRSVSWYQQTPGQGLQFLFEYFSETQRNKGNFPGRFSGRQFSNSRSEMNVSTLELGDSALYLCASSLNAGLSYNEQFFGPGTRLTVL.